The sequence of this TCR beta chain was determined in a study of T cell changes during pregnancy in multiple sclerosis. TCRdb keeps only in-frame clones here, not all; method: immunoSEQ multiplex PCR. The table records 30,000 or so clones, 88% of them present only once. In its sample, this clone ranks as medium-sized. The germline CDR1 and CDR2 sequences are LNHDA and SQIVND (reference sequence). V shed 5 bases, J shed 2 bases, and the junction held 8 bases outside the gene matches. The CDR3 sequence is 18 residues long. The chain has TRBV19 and TRBJ2-2, with TRBD2 matching over 13 bases. The source was CD4+ T cells from peripheral blood mononuclear cells, collected in the first trimester of pregnancy. This clonotype originated in a female donor in good health, enrolled as a control in a pregnancy study. CDR3 sequence reads: CASSRRTSGGLNTGELFF. The DNA for the CDR3 is TGTGCCAGTAGTCGCCGGACTAGCGGGGGCCTTAACACCGGGGAGCTGTTTTTT.